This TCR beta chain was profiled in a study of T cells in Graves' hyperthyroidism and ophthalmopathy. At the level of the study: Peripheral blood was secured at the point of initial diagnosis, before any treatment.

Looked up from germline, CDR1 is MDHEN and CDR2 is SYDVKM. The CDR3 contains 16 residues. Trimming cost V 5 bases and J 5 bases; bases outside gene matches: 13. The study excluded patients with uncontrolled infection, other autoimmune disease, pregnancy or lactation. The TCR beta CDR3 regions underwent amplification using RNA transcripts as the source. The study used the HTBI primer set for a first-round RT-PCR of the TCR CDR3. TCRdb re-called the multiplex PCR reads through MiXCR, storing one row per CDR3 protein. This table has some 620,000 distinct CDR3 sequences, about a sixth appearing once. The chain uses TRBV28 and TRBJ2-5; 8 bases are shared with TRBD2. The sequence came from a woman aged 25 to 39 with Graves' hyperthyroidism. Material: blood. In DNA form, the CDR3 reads TGTGCCAGCAGTCGGAACCTAGCGGGCAGCAGGGAGACCCAGTACTTC. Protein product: CASSRNLAGSRETQYF.